The following is a T cell receptor beta chain sequence with its context. Its antigen remains unknown. The entry originates in a study of shared clonotypes between healthy human individuals. Study outcomes and limitations: The low donor count limited represented genetic and exposure-history diversity.

At the deep level, the assay was run. Methods used by the authors: ImmunoSEQ output lacked quality scores and full-length reads, limiting matched filtering. Here immunoSEQ multiplex PCR was the method, and the copy in TCRdb shows in-frame clones only, minus some. The V and J calls and clone size were taken over from that table, and D and trimming were inferred from the DNA. The repertoire holds over a million clones, with around 78% as singletons. The sample consisted of memory CD4+ T cells from PBMCs. Indicated subset: CD45RA-negative fraction. The sequence came from a man in his late teens or twenties in good health. Some clones in this sample may be carry-over from other donors' samples.

The CDR3 spells CSVKTTDTQYF. CDR3 DNA sequence: TGCAGCGTGAAGACGACAGATACGCAGTATTTT. The J gene is TRBJ2-3, the V gene TRBV29-1; D not certain. Germline assignment: CDR1 SQVTM and CDR2 ANQGSEA. This CDR3 region has 11 residues. V was shortened by 6 bases and J by 3 bases, with 7 bases between the two germline ends.